This T cell receptor beta chain originates from a study of molecular identifiers for immune sequencing clone quantification. Study-level findings and limits: Naive cells had under 1% of molecules in clones above 20 RNA copies, effectors over 98%.

Naive CD8 T cell sorting was performed on the CD8+CD4-CCR7+CD45RA+ phenotype. Germline V gives CDR1 SGHVT, CDR2 SQSDAQ. The CDR3 has 11 residues. TCRdb re-called the PCR reads through MiXCR, storing one row per CDR3 protein. The sample consists of about 98,000 distinct CDR3 sequences, 30% to 45% of them appearing once. This clonotype was detected a few times. What it recognizes is unknown. One junction end disagrees with the germline gene, perhaps due to a read error. This TCR derives from a human donor in good health. Some libraries in this study had Jurkat cell RNA spiked in. The sequenced sample consisted of naive CD8+ T cells from blood, with Jurkat cell RNA spiked in. Subset denoted: FACS-sorted CD8+CD4-CCR7+CD45RA+ naive T cells. The rearrangement uses TRBV7-4 and TRBJ2-5; TRBD1 matches 7 bases. The CDR3 loop reads CATRQGDTRYF. DNA of the CDR3: TGTGCCACCCGACAGGGAGACACCCGGTACTTT.